Here is one TCR beta chain with its context. Other DNA sequences in this sample translate to the same CDR3. The sample comes from a study of shared clonotypes between healthy human individuals. Clones were read by immunoSEQ multiplex PCR, and TCRdb kept only the in-frame ones, dropping some. The sample holds just over 2,000,000 clones; about 95% are singletons and the top ten take 0.13%. Trimming took off 5 bases at V and 4 bases at J, with 12 bases between the two ends. This CDR3 contains 14 residues. CDR1 and CDR2 (germline): MDHEN, SYDVKM. A CD45RA+ naive subset and a CD45RA-negative memory subset were split from CD4+ cells.

Sequenced material: naive CD4+ T cells sorted from blood. Subset of the sample: CD45RA+ positively selected. The TCR was taken from a man aged 18 to 30 in good health. The gene calls are TRBV28 and TRBJ1-3; a weak D match, TRBD1 (5 bases). The CDR3 spells CASSLQGGGNTIYF. Written as DNA, the CDR3 is TGTGCCAGCAGTCTCCAGGGAGGGGGAAACACCATATATTTT.